This T cell receptor beta chain comes out of a study of T cell responses to AZD1222 COVID-19 vaccine. Sequencing was performed with immunoSEQ multiplex PCR; in TCRdb, only in-frame clones are kept and a portion is missing. The sample gives 130,000 to 150,000 clones, approximately 89% of which show up once; roughly 1.7% is in the top ten. This CDR3 region has 14 residues. The V and J ends lost 1 base and 6 bases respectively, with 12 bases between them. Germline CDR1 reads MNHEY; CDR2 reads SMNVEV (reference sequence). The chain links TRBV27 to TRBJ1-1, with D perhaps TRBD1 (5 bases). The TCR originated in an adult who received the AZD1222 COVID-19 vaccine. The material sequenced was peripheral blood, taken 28 days after the second AZD1222 dose. CDR3 protein: CASSLYGGIAEAFF. In DNA form, the CDR3 reads TGTGCCAGCAGTTTATACGGGGGTATTGCTGAAGCTTTCTTT.